One sample yielded the 31 T cell receptor beta chains listed below, sequenced in a study of metastatic and nonmetastatic thyroid tumors. TCRdb re-called the PCR reads via MiXCR. The sample lists some 46,000 clones, approximately 26% occurring once. All patients reached thyroid surgery having received no treatment beforehand. The sequencing sample was made of blood. These receptors were collected from a male donor with papillary thyroid cancer or a benign thyroid nodule (not recorded which). Some clones in this sample may be carry-over from other donors' samples.

This clone was seen repeatedly, ten times or more. This rearrangement joins TRBV10-2 to TRBJ2-1; perhaps TRBD2 as D (6 bases). V was trimmed by 0 bases and J by 7 bases, leaving 10 bases between them. The germline gives CDR1 WSHSY, CDR2 SAAADI. The CDR3 length is 14 residues. CDR3 in amino acids: CASSESNSGNEQFF. As DNA, the CDR3 is TGCGCCAGCAGTGAGTCAAATAGCGGAAATGAGCAGTTCTTC.

In its sample, this clone was seen a few times. The chain is built from TRBV10-3 and TRBJ2-7, with TRBD2 matching over 8 bases. This CDR3 spans 14 amino acids. Per germline, CDR1 ENHRY and CDR2 SYGVKD. V shed 10 bases and J 6 bases; nucleotides not matched to a gene: 14. In DNA form, the CDR3 reads TGTGCCAGTTCGGGGGGGCGCCAGGGTCGCGAGCAGTACTTC. This gives the protein CASSGGRQGREQYF.

This clone was counted ten times or more. The V and J genes are TRBV5-1 and TRBJ2-3; D gene ambiguous. This CDR3 region has 13 residues. The V gene lost 0 bases and the J gene lost 5 bases, with 7 bases spanning the gap. Germline lookup yields CDR1 SGHRS and CDR2 YFSETQ. The CDR3 is CASSLVFKDTQYF. DNA for the CDR3: TGCGCCAGCAGCTTGGTTTTCAAAGATACGCAGTATTTT. The variable domain in full, with the rest retrieved from reference TRBV5-1 and TRBJ2-3, is KAGVTQTPRYLIKTRGQQVTLSCSPISGHRSVSWYQQTPGQGLQFLFEYFSETQRNKGNFPGRFSGRQFSNSRSEMNVSTLELGDSALYLCASSLVFKDTQYFGPGTRLTVL.

This clone came up a few times. V usage is TRBV28 and J usage is TRBJ2-3; TRBD1 matches at 7 bases. The CDR3 consists of 15 residues. The ends lost 2 bases at V and 1 base at J; junction bases unmatched: 3. CDR1 MDHEN and CDR2 SYDVKM come from the germline V gene. The CDR3 DNA sequence: TGTGCCAGCAGTTTAGGAACAGGGGGCACAGATACGCAGTATTTT. It specifies CASSLGTGGTDTQYF.

This clone counts as medium-sized. The genes are TRBV30 and TRBJ1-2; 8 bases fit TRBD1. The CDR3 is made up of 15 amino acids. Germline assignment: CDR1 GTSNPN and CDR2 SVGIG (reference sequence). V gave up 2 bases and J gave up 8 bases; unmatched junction bases: 13. CDR3 protein: CAWSSPMGQDRGYTF. Written as DNA, the CDR3 is TGTGCCTGGAGTTCTCCCATGGGACAGGATCGGGGCTACACCTTC.

This clone appeared many times. The rearrangement joins TRBV20-1 to TRBJ2-4, with D perhaps matching TRBD1 (5 bases). Per the germline V gene, CDR1 is DFQATT and CDR2 is SNEGSKA (reference sequence). The CDR3 totals 14 residues. V was clipped by 2 bases and J by 0 bases, with 8 bases between them. The chain's CDR3 is CSARQQAAKNIQYF. CDR3 in DNA: TGCAGTGCTAGACAACAGGCAGCCAAAAACATTCAGTACTTC.

This clone has at least ten counts. Lacking the conserved final phenylalanine or tryptophan, this CDR3 likely reflects a read error. It is unclear where the CDR3 begins or ends on the DNA, so no DNA is shown, and the CDR3 is as TCRdb lists it. This chain links TRBV7-2 with TRBJ2-1; the D segment call TRBD2 is taken from the table without a DNA check. Per germline, CDR1 SGHTA and CDR2 FQGNSA. Both ends counted, the CDR3 spans 9 residues. CDR3 amino acids: CASSPALAG.

J is TRBJ2-7 and V is TRBV20-1; 7 bases map to TRBD2. Trimming cost V 0 bases and J 2 bases; bases outside gene matches: 4. This CDR3 is built from 14 residues. The germline CDR1 and CDR2 sequences are DFQATT and SNEGSKA (reference sequence). The CDR3 loop is CSAREAGRAYEQYF. The CDR3 DNA reads TGCAGTGCTAGAGAAGCTGGGAGGGCCTACGAGCAGTACTTC.

V usage is TRBV7-2 and J usage is TRBJ2-7; 9 nucleotides agree with TRBD2. Trimming cost V 5 bases and J 6 bases; bases outside gene matches: 8. The CDR3 has 14 residues. The V gene's germline CDR1 is SGHTA and CDR2 FQGNSA. CDR3 nucleotides: TGTGCCAGCAGCCCACAATCTAGCGGGACCGAGCAGTACTTC. Protein: CASSPQSSGTEQYF.

Points on this clone: The junction and the germline gene differ at one end; a read error may be behind it. V and J are TRBV7-8 and TRBJ1-4; D uncertain. There are 14 residues in the CDR3. CDR1 and CDR2 from the germline V gene are SGHVS and FQNEAQ. The CDR3 reads CASGPVQTNEKLSF. The CDR3 region has the DNA TGTGCCAGCGGACCGGTACAGACAAATGAAAAACTGTCTTTT.

The chain carries TRBV5-1 and TRBJ2-3; 11 bases agree with TRBD1. The CDR3 runs to 14 residues. Trimming at V came to 3 bases and at J to 5 bases, leaving 2 bases not matched to a gene. Looked up from germline, CDR1 is SGHRS and CDR2 is YFSETQ. For the CDR3, the DNA is TGCGCCAGCAGCTCAGGGACAGGGGGAGATACGCAGTATTTT. Translating gives CASSSGTGGDTQYF.

This clone occurred a few times. The chain combines TRBV19 with TRBJ1-2; D remains ambiguous. The CDR3 is made up of 12 amino acids. V gave up 5 bases and J gave up 8 bases, with 12 bases separating them. CDR1 and CDR2 from the germline V gene are LNHDA and SQIVND (reference sequence). DNA for the CDR3: TGTGCCAGTAGTCCCCAGCGGGAAGGCTACACCTTC. Translation gives CASSPQREGYTF. The full variable domain, with the rest looked up from reference TRBV19 and TRBJ1-2, is DGGITQSPKYLFRKEGQNVTLSCEQNLNHDAMYWYRQDPGQGLRLIYYSQIVNDFQKGDIAEGYSVSREKKESFPLTVTSAQKNPTAFYLCASSPQREGYTFGSGTRLTVV.

This clone was observed at least ten times. CDR3 DNA sequence: TGTGCCAGCAGTGCACCGTCTCTCTATGGCTACACCTTC. Translated: CASSAPSLYGYTF. The chain couples TRBV6-1 to TRBJ1-2, with unresolved D. V lost 4 bases and J lost 4, with 10 bases in between. The CDR3 has 13 amino acids. In germline, CDR1 is MNHNS, CDR2 SASEGT.

The V gene is TRBV20-1, the J gene TRBJ1-1, with 7 bases aligning to TRBD1. Trimming took 0 bases from V and 3 from J; bases not matched to a gene: 10. This CDR3 has 16 residues. Germline-derived CDR1 and CDR2 are DFQATT and SNEGSKA (reference sequence). The CDR3 DNA reads TGCAGTGCTAGAGACCGTGCCAGGGGGTGGGACACTGAAGCTTTCTTT. Protein product: CSARDRARGWDTEAFF.

This clone has a single count. This may be a read error, as it is one base from a much larger clone. The chain recombines TRBV14 with TRBJ2-5; tentatively, D is TRBD1 (5 bases). This CDR3 region has 15 residues. Trimming removed 0 bases from V and 9 bases from J, with 17 bases in between. Germline assignment: CDR1 SGHDN and CDR2 FVKESK. The CDR3 DNA sequence: TGTGCCAGCAGCCAAGATAGGGGTTGGGTCGATGCCCAGTACTTC. Its translation: CASSQDRGWVDAQYF.

This clone was recorded at least ten times. The rearrangement links TRBV11-2 to TRBJ1-1; D perhaps matches TRBD1 (6 bases). CDR1 is SGHAT, CDR2 FQNNGV, per germline. The CDR3 contains 16 residues. Trimming cost V 3 bases and J 1 base, with 15 bases left between them. The CDR3 DNA reads TGTGCCAGCAGCTTTACCCCGGGGGGCCGGAACACTGAAGCTTTCTTT. Its protein product is CASSFTPGGRNTEAFF.

This clone was detected ten times or more. This sequence joins TRBV30 and TRBJ1-1; 7 nucleotides line up with TRBD1. Germline CDR1 GTSNPN, CDR2 SVGIG (reference sequence). The ends lost 1 base at V and 2 bases at J; junction bases unmatched: 4. The CDR3 runs 14 residues. CDR3 in amino acids: CAWSAGQINTEAFF. CDR3 in DNA: TGTGCCTGGAGTGCGGGACAGATCAACACTGAAGCTTTCTTT. Filled out from reference TRBV30 and TRBJ1-1, the complete variable domain reads SQTIHQWPATLVQPVGSPLSLECTVEGTSNPNLYWYRQAAGRGLQLLFYSVGIGQISSEVPQNLSASRPQDRQFILSSKKLLLSDSGFYLCAWSAGQINTEAFFGQGTRLTVV.

In this sample, this clone turned up a few times. The conserved closing phenylalanine or tryptophan is absent in this CDR3, likely reflecting a read error. The chain joins TRBV29-1 to TRBJ1-4; 10 bases line up with TRBD1. This CDR3 region has 14 residues. The V gene's germline CDR1 is SQVTM and CDR2 ANQGSEA. The CDR3, as DNA: TGCAGCGTTGAGGGACAGGGGACTAATGAGAAACTGTTTTCT. This translates into CSVEGQGTNEKLFS.

This clone was detected ten times or more. This chain uses TRBV5-6 with TRBJ1-5, with D possibly TRBD1 on 5 matching bases. Per the germline V gene, CDR1 is SGHDT and CDR2 is YYEEEE. The V end was cut by 4 bases, the J end by 9 bases, with 20 bases between. CDR3 length: 15 residues. The CDR3 here is CASSRFGQGEAPQHF. CDR3 nucleotides: TGTGCCAGCAGCCGATTCGGCCAGGGAGAAGCGCCCCAGCATTTT.

The V gene is TRBV5-1, the J gene TRBJ1-5; D remains unclear. Trimming shortened V by 5 bases and J by 0 bases, and 15 bases separated the two germline ends. Germline CDR1 is SGHRS and CDR2 is YFSETQ. The CDR3 has 16 amino acids. CDR3 loop: CASSLGGFYSNQPQHF. CDR3 DNA: TGCGCCAGCAGTCTGGGAGGTTTTTATAGCAATCAGCCCCAGCATTTT. Filled out from reference TRBV5-1 and TRBJ1-5, the complete variable domain reads KAGVTQTPRYLIKTRGQQVTLSCSPISGHRSVSWYQQTPGQGLQFLFEYFSETQRNKGNFPGRFSGRQFSNSRSEMNVSTLELGDSALYLCASSLGGFYSNQPQHFGDGTRLSIL.

This clone was observed at least ten times. One junction end disagrees with the germline gene, perhaps due to a read error. The rearrangement links TRBV19 to TRBJ1-4; 7 bases agree with TRBD1. Germline values: CDR1 LNHDA, CDR2 SQIVND (reference sequence). The CDR3 is 15 amino acids. The CDR3 is CASISTGAANGKLFF. The CDR3 DNA is TGTGCCAGTATTTCCACAGGGGCGGCTAATGGAAAACTGTTTTTT. Together with reference TRBV19 and TRBJ1-4, the CDR3 gives the full variable domain: DGGITQSPKYLFRKEGQNVTLSCEQNLNHDAMYWYRQDPGQGLRLIYYSQIVNDFQKGDIAEGYSVSREKKESFPLTVTSAQKNPTAFYLCASISTGAANGKLFFGSGTQLSVL.

The chain is built from TRBV30 and TRBJ1-2; tentative D call: TRBD1 (5 bases). V was cut by 0 bases and J by 3 bases, with 11 bases left in between. The length of the CDR3 is 14 residues. The germline CDR1 and CDR2 sequences are GTSNPN and SVGIG (reference sequence). This chain's CDR3 is CAWSVRGPYYGYTF. As DNA, the CDR3 is TGTGCCTGGAGTGTACGGGGACCGTACTATGGCTACACCTTC.

This clone was seen ten or more times. J is TRBJ1-5 and V is TRBV24-1; D is undetermined. CDR1 KGHDR and CDR2 SFDVKD come from the germline V gene. There are 11 residues in the CDR3. V was pared by 7 bases and J by 2 bases, with 2 bases between. CDR3 residues: CATRGNQPQHF. CDR3 DNA sequence: TGTGCCACCAGGGGCAATCAGCCCCAGCATTTT.

This clone has a handful of counts. The chain recombines TRBV6-1 with TRBJ2-5, with D possibly matching TRBD2 (5 bases). Trimming removed 1 base at V and 4 bases at J, with 13 bases between. Germline V gene sequence: CDR1 MNHNS, CDR2 SASEGT. The CDR3 spans 15 residues. The CDR3 region is CASSEERVGLETQYF. Written as DNA, the CDR3 is TGTGCCAGCAGTGAAGAGAGGGTAGGATTAGAGACCCAGTACTTC.

The rearrangement joins TRBV6-1 to TRBJ1-4, with TRBD1 matching 8 bases. Germline V lookup: CDR1 MNHNS, CDR2 SASEGT. The CDR3 sequence is 17 residues long. V was pared by 5 bases and J by 8 bases, with 16 bases of the junction left unmatched. The CDR3 DNA sequence: TGTGCCAGCAGTTCTAACCTTCCAGGGGGCGGGAGGGAAAAACTGTTTTTT. Its translation: CASSSNLPGGGREKLFF.

The table lists this clone with many counts. The V and J genes are TRBV30 and TRBJ2-1; D call uncertain. The CDR3 runs 11 residues. With 3 bases removed from V and 9 bases from J, the gap between germline ends came to 9 bases. Looked up from germline, CDR1 is GTSNPN and CDR2 is SVGIG (reference sequence). The CDR3 here is CAWSPLSEQFF. For the CDR3, the DNA is TGTGCCTGGAGCCCCCTCTCTGAGCAGTTCTTC.

The V and J genes are TRBV5-1 and TRBJ1-6; D is ambiguous. The CDR3 runs 14 residues. Germline V gene lookup returns CDR1 SGHRS and CDR2 YFSETQ. The V end lost 4 bases, the J end lost 12 bases, and 17 bases lay between the germline ends. CDR3 amino acids: CASSPDGRFGPLHF. CDR3 nucleotide sequence: TGCGCCAGCAGCCCGGACGGGCGCTTCGGACCCCTCCACTTT.

This clone was picked up a small number of times. This rearrangement joins TRBV19 to TRBJ1-5; the D is unclear. Germline lookup yields CDR1 LNHDA and CDR2 SQIVND (reference sequence). The ends were cut back, 6 bases at V and 5 bases at J, with 8 bases in the middle. CDR3 length equals 12 residues. CDR3 sequence reads: CASSTAHQPQHF. The CDR3 DNA is TGTGCCAGTAGCACAGCCCATCAGCCCCAGCATTTT.

This clone was detected a few times. This chain uses TRBV5-1 with TRBJ2-7; 10 positions agree with TRBD1. Germline values: CDR1 SGHRS, CDR2 YFSETQ. After removal of 0 bases from V and 4 bases from J, the junction contained 10 bases not matched to a gene. The CDR3 has 17 amino acids. CDR3 protein: CASSLDYLDRGQYEQYF. The CDR3 coding sequence is TGCGCCAGCAGCTTGGATTACCTTGACAGGGGGCAATACGAGCAGTACTTC.

A note on this clone: The conserved final phenylalanine or tryptophan is absent from the CDR3, which likely points to a read error. This rearrangement joins TRBV7-2 to TRBJ2-5, with 7 bases matching TRBD2. This CDR3 has 14 residues. Germline values: CDR1 SGHTA, CDR2 FQGNSA. The junction had 8 bases not matched to a gene; V was cut back by 9 bases and J by 1 base. The chain's CDR3 is CASSLGGSQETQYL. The CDR3 nucleotides read TGTGCCAGTAGTCTGGGGGGGTCCCAAGAGACCCAGTACCTC.

The gene calls are TRBV9 and TRBJ1-2; D is perhaps TRBD1 (6 bases). The CDR3 is made up of 17 amino acids. V lost 4 bases and J lost 0, with 19 bases in between. Germline V gene data show CDR1 as SGDLS and CDR2 as YYNGEE. The CDR3 DNA reads as TGTGCCAGCAGCCCCCGTAGGGGGACGCATTCTAACTATGGCTACACCTTC. Its translation is CASSPRRGTHSNYGYTF.